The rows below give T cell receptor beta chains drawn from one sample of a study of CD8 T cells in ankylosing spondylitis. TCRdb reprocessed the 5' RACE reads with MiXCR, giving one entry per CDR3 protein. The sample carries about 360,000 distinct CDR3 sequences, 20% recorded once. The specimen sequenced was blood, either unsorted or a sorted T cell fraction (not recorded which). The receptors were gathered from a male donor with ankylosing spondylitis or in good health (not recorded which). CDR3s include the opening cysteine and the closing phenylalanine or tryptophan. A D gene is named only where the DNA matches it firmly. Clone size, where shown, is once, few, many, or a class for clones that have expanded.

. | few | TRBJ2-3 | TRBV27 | CASSLGAVSTDTQYF | TGTGCCAGCAGTTTGGGTGCGGTTAGCACAGATACGCAGTATTTT
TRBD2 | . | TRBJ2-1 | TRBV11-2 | CASSGEGRGEEYNEQFF | TGTGCCAGCAGCGGAGAGGGTCGGGGGGAGGAATACAATGAGCAGTTCTTC
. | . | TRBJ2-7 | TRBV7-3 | CASSPFVGVSYEQYF | TGTGCCAGCAGCCCGTTCGTGGGGGTCTCCTACGAGCAGTACTTC
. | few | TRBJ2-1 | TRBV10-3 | CAISETGTEQFF | TGTGCCATCAGTGAGACAGGGACTGAGCAGTTCTTC
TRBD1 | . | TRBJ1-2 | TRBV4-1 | CASSQVGQGYGYTF | TGCGCCAGCAGCCAAGTAGGACAGGGCTATGGCTACACCTTC
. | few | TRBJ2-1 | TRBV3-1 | CASSPDGFSYNEQFF | TGTGCCAGCAGCCCCGACGGATTCTCCTACAATGAGCAGTTCTTC
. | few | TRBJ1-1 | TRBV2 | CASSEWTANTEAFF | TGTGCCAGCAGTGAGTGGACAGCGAACACTGAAGCTTTCTTT
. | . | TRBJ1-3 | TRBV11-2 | CASSLWARGGNTIYF | TGTGCCAGCAGCTTATGGGCCCGAGGTGGAAACACCATATATTTT
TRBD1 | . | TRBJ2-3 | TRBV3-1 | CASSQEWTGNTDTQYF | TGTGCCAGCAGCCAAGAATGGACAGGGAATACAGATACGCAGTATTTT
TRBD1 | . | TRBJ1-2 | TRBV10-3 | CATLFTGGSYGYTF | TGTGCCACCCTTTTCACAGGGGGCAGCTATGGCTACACCTTC
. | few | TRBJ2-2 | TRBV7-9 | CASSLAGGVNTGELFF | TGTGCCAGCAGCTTAGCGGGCGGGGTGAACACCGGGGAGCTGTTTTTT
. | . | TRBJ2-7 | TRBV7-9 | CASSLNPQGHSYEQYF | TGTGCCAGCAGCCTTAACCCCCAGGGACATTCCTACGAGCAGTACTTC
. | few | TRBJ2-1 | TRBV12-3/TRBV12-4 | CASSTGPTMGNEQFF | TGTGCCAGCAGCACCGGACCGACCATGGGGAATGAGCAGTTCTTC
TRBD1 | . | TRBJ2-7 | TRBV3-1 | CASSPGGLSSYEQYF | TGTGCCAGCAGCCCAGGGGGCTTGAGCTCCTACGAGCAGTACTTC
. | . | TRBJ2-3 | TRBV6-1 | CASSPTTVLSTDTQYF | TGTGCCAGCAGTCCTACTACAGTGTTGAGCACAGATACGCAGTATTTT
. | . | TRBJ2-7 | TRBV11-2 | CASTVLDVSYEQYF | TGTGCCAGCACGGTTCTGGACGTCTCCTACGAGCAGTACTTC
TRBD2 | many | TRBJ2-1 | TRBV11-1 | CASSIRGLVSYNEQFF | TGTGCCAGCAGCATACGCGGACTAGTATCCTACAATGAGCAGTTCTTC
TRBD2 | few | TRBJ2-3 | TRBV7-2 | CASSARLAGGLTDTQYF | TGTGCCAGCAGCGCACGACTAGCGGGGGGGCTCACAGATACGCAGTATTTT
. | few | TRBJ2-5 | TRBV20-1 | CSARAGLKKTQYF | TGCAGTGCTAGAGCCGGTCTGAAAAAGACCCAGTACTTC
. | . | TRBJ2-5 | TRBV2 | CASTNLVEETQYF | TGTGCCAGCACCAACCTAGTCGAAGAGACCCAGTACTTC
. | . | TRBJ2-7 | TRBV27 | CASSFTVRGYEQYF | TGTGCCAGCAGTTTTACTGTCCGTGGCTACGAGCAGTACTTC
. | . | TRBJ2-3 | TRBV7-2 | CASSLITAVTDTQYF | TGTGCCAGCAGCTTAATTACGGCAGTCACAGATACGCAGTATTTT
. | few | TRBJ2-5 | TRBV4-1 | CASSQERALETQYF | TGCGCCAGCAGCCAAGAACGGGCCTTAGAGACCCAGTACTTC
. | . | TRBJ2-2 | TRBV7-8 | CASNLLAANTGELFF | TGTGCCAGCAACCTACTAGCAGCGAACACCGGGGAGCTGTTTTTT
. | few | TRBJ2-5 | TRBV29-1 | CSVEDGRHYPLRGETQYF | TGCAGCGTTGAAGATGGAAGGCACTATCCCCTTAGAGGGGAGACCCAGTACTTC
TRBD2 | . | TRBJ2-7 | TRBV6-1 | CASSELLLAGGGEQYF | TGTGCCAGCAGTGAGCTGCTACTAGCGGGGGGGGGTGAGCAGTACTTC
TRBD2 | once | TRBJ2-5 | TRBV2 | CAFSSHTSGGIKGETQYF | TGTGCCTTCAGTTCACACACTAGCGGGGGCATTAAAGGAGAGACCCAGTACTTC
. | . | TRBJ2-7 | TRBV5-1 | CASSNSYRNSYEQYF | TGCGCCAGCAGCAACAGCTACAGGAACTCCTACGAGCAGTACTTC